This TCR beta chain was retrieved from a study of blood T cells in healthy people across ages. CDR1 is MNHEY, CDR2 SMNVEV, per germline (reference sequence). The CDR3 is made up of 14 amino acids. The ends were cut back, 5 bases at V and 1 base at J, with 11 bases in the middle. Using a J-beta primer mix together with a sample-barcoded 5' primer, a second PCR was run for about 7 to 12 cycles. TCRdb passed the 5' RACE reads through MiXCR, listing each CDR3 protein once. Among hundreds of thousands of distinct CDR3 sequences listed, about three fifths were seen once. This sequence originates from a man younger than 40 in good health. The sample was blood. The J gene is TRBJ1-1, the V gene TRBV27; D not certain. CDR3 nucleotide sequence: TGTGCCAGCAGTGTAAGGCTTGAGAACACTGAAGCTTTCTTT. Residues: CASSVRLENTEAFF.